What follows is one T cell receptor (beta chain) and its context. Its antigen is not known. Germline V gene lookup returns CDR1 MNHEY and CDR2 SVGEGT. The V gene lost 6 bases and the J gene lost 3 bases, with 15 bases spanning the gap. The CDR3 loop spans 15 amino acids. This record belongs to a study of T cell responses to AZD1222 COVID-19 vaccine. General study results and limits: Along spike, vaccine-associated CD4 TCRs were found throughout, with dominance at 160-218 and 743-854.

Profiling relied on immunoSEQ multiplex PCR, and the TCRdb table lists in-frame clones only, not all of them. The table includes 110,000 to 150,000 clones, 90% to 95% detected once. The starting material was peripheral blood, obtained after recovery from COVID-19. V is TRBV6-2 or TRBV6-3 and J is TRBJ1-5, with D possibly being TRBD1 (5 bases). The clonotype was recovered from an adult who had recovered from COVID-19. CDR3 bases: TGTGCCAGCAGCCCCACGGGGGTCGTCAATCAGCCCCAGCATTTT. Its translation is CASSPTGVVNQPQHF.